The 5 T cell receptor beta chains below come from one sample, sequenced in a study of blood T cell repertoires in COVID-19 (dated by TCRdb to 2019 to 2021). The library was obtained by the immunoSEQ multiplex PCR assay. TCRdb mirrors the immuneACCESS table, restricted to in-frame sequences. Some clones are absent from its copies; in checked studies, under half trace to an unresolved V gene, and the reason for the others is unknown. This sample has over 150,000 clones in its table, and approximately 82% of those were observed once. Roughly a tenth of the sample belongs to the ten largest clones. Input material: peripheral blood. The receptors here all came from a woman of 80 years or more with active or convalescent COVID-19.

The gene calls are TRBV5-1 and TRBJ2-2; 8 nucleotides match TRBD2. The V gene's germline CDR1 is SGHRS and CDR2 YFSETQ. V shed 10 bases and J 4 bases; nucleotides not matched to a gene: 15. This CDR3 has 16 amino acids. CDR3 nucleotide sequence: TGCGCCCGCCGCCGCGGGCCGGGGGGGATCACCGGGGAGCTGTTTTTT. Encoded protein: CARRRGPGGITGELFF.

The V and J genes are TRBV6-5 and TRBJ1-1, with D possibly matching TRBD1 (6 bases). V was clipped by 2 bases and J by 2 bases, with 12 bases between them. This CDR3 is built from 15 residues. Per the germline V gene, CDR1 is MNHEY and CDR2 is SVGAGI. The CDR3 region is CASSYDRQANTEAFF. In DNA form, the CDR3 reads TGTGCCAGCAGTTACGATCGACAGGCCAACACTGAAGCTTTCTTT.

V is TRBV20-1 and J is TRBJ2-1, with a tentative D call TRBD1 (5 bases). The CDR3 is 15 amino acids. The V and J ends lost 3 bases and 6 bases respectively, with 18 bases between them. CDR1 and CDR2 (germline): DFQATT, SNEGSKA (reference sequence). CDR3 sequence reads: CSASLQGRPFNEQFF. CDR3 sequence (DNA): TGCAGTGCTAGTCTGCAGGGCCGCCCTTTCAATGAGCAGTTCTTC.

CDR3 sequence (DNA): TGTGCCAGCAGGGAGACGGGAGAGGGTGGCTACACCTTC. Protein sequence: CASRETGEGGYTF. The J gene is TRBJ1-2, the V gene TRBV6-5; D not resolved. This CDR3 comprises 13 residues. The V end was cut by 6 bases, the J end by 7 bases, with 15 bases between. In germline, CDR1 is MNHEY, CDR2 SVGAGI.

The V and J genes are TRBV14 and TRBJ1-4; TRBD1 might be the D (5 bases). The V end lost 3 bases, the J end lost 8 bases, and 13 bases lay between the germline ends. The germline CDR1 and CDR2 sequences are SGHDN and FVKESK. CDR3 length: 14 amino acids. This chain's CDR3 is CASSQSGGVEKLFF. Written as DNA, the CDR3 is TGTGCCAGCAGCCAGAGCGGGGGAGTCGAAAAACTGTTTTTT.